These 30 T cell receptor beta chains originate from one sample sequenced in a study of CD8+ T cells in alopecia areata. RNA was extracted and reverse transcribed into cDNA as the sequencing template. Some clones are missing from TCRdb's copy, which holds only in-frame ones; the method was immunoSEQ multiplex PCR. The table shows about 180,000 clones, with around 71% occurring only once. This sample comprised CD8+ T cells sorted from blood, obtained at week 0. These receptors all come from a human donor with alopecia areata.

The V gene is TRBV7-9, the J gene TRBJ1-1; D possibly corresponds to TRBD1 (5 bases). V lost 2 bases, J lost 3 bases, and 13 bases lay in between. The CDR3 contains 15 residues. CDR1 is SEHNR and CDR2 is FQNEAQ in the germline V gene (reference sequence). CDR3 region: CASSLRRGGDTEAFF. The CDR3 DNA reads TGTGCCAGCAGCTTAAGGAGGGGCGGGGACACTGAAGCTTTCTTT.

In DNA form, the CDR3 reads TGCGCCAGCAGCCAAGCCGGGACAGGGAATACCTACGAGCAGTACTTC. Translation gives CASSQAGTGNTYEQYF. V gene TRBV4-1 combines with J gene TRBJ2-7; 9 nucleotides match TRBD1. The trim removed 1 base at V and 2 bases at J, leaving 6 bases unmatched. The length of the CDR3 is 16 residues. Germline V gives CDR1 MGHRA, CDR2 YSYEKL.

The CDR3: CASSSTLAGSYEQYF. As DNA, the CDR3 is TGTGCCAGCAGTTCGACACTAGCCGGGTCCTACGAGCAGTACTTC. V usage is TRBV27 and J usage is TRBJ2-7; a possible D gene is TRBD2 (6 bases). The length of the CDR3 is 15 residues. Trimming stripped 4 bases from V and 1 base from J, with 14 bases between. CDR1 is MNHEY and CDR2 is SMNVEV in the germline V gene (reference sequence).

This chain connects TRBV11-2 to TRBJ1-1, with D tentatively TRBD1 (6 bases). The CDR3 extends over 13 amino acids. CDR1 is SGHAT and CDR2 is FQNNGV in the germline V gene. Trimming removed 6 bases at V and 5 bases at J, with 13 bases between. The CDR3 coding sequence is TGTGCCAGCAGTTCTTTCAGGGGTACTGAAGCTTTCTTT. Translated, it gives CASSSFRGTEAFF.

The chain combines TRBV10-3 with TRBJ2-5; TRBD1 might be the D (5 bases). This CDR3 is 15 amino acids long. V was shortened by 0 bases and J by 5 bases, with 13 bases between the two germline ends. The germline V gene encodes CDR1 ENHRY and CDR2 SYGVKD. In nucleotides, the CDR3 is TGTGCCATCAGTGAGTCGTCAGGGTGGCGGGAGACCCAGTACTTC. Residues: CAISESSGWRETQYF.

The chain recombines TRBV9 with TRBJ2-3; D ambiguous. Per the germline V gene, CDR1 is SGDLS and CDR2 is YYNGEE. The CDR3 is made up of 14 amino acids. Deletions cut 0 bases from V and 2 bases from J, with 7 bases between. CDR3 residues: CASSVAGYTDTQYF. In DNA, the CDR3 is TGTGCCAGCAGCGTAGCTGGGTACACAGATACGCAGTATTTT.

J is TRBJ2-5 and V is TRBV4-1; D tentatively fits TRBD1 or TRBD2 (5 bases each). This CDR3 has 15 amino acids. Trimming removed 4 bases at V and 7 bases at J, with 19 bases between. Per the germline V gene, CDR1 is MGHRA and CDR2 is YSYEKL. This CDR3 reads CASSPVGTERGTQYF. The CDR3 DNA reads as TGCGCCAGCAGCCCAGTGGGGACCGAAAGGGGGACCCAGTACTTC.

V gene TRBV4-1 combines with J gene TRBJ2-5, with TRBD2 identical over 8 bases. Germline V lookup: CDR1 MGHRA, CDR2 YSYEKL. With V trimmed by 4 bases and J by 5 bases, 18 bases remained unmatched. This CDR3 has 18 residues. CDR3 nucleotides: TGCGCCAGCAGCCTAAAGGGGTTGTCGGGGGGGGCCGAGGAGACCCAGTACTTC. Its translation: CASSLKGLSGGAEETQYF.

CDR3 residues: CASSFASGGTDTQYF. CDR3 DNA sequence: TGTGCCAGCAGCTTTGCTAGCGGGGGCACAGATACGCAGTATTTT. This chain connects TRBV7-2 to TRBJ2-3; 9 bases map to TRBD2. Unmatched junction bases numbered 2, after V lost 3 bases and J lost 1 base. The CDR3 is made up of 15 amino acids. Germline CDR1 reads SGHTA; CDR2 reads FQGNSA. Full variable domain (rest looked up from reference TRBV7-2 and TRBJ2-3): GAGVSQSPSNKVTEKGKDVELRCDPISGHTALYWYRQSLGQGLEFLIYFQGNSAPDKSGLPSDRFSAERTGGSVSTLTIQRTQQEDSAVYLCASSFASGGTDTQYFGPGTRLTVL.

This clone was picked up a small number of times. The chain couples TRBV30 to TRBJ2-5; D is uncertain. Germline-derived CDR1 and CDR2 are GTSNPN and SVGIG (reference sequence). This CDR3 has 12 amino acids. The germline V and J ends were trimmed by 3 bases and 3 bases, with 8 bases remaining between them. The CDR3 protein is CAWSYGKETQYF. DNA for the CDR3: TGTGCCTGGAGCTATGGAAAAGAGACCCAGTACTTC.

V and J are TRBV15 and TRBJ1-1, with D perhaps matching TRBD1 (5 bases). Germline CDR1 reads LNHNV; CDR2 reads YYDKDF (reference sequence). V was pared by 11 bases and J by 1 base, with 17 bases between. CDR3 size: 14 residues. The CDR3 nucleotides are TGTGCCTCGAAGGGCAGGGAGGGGAACACTGAAGCTTTCTTT. Its protein is CASKGREGNTEAFF.

About this clone itself: Additional DNA sequences in this sample encode the identical CDR3. This sequence joins TRBV29-1 and TRBJ1-2, with 10 bases lining up with TRBD1. This CDR3 has 13 amino acids. Germline loops: CDR1 SQVTM, CDR2 ANQGSEA. V gave up 1 base and J gave up 8 bases; unmatched junction bases: 4. The CDR3 sequence: CSVEGQGAEGYTF. The CDR3 nucleotides read TGCAGCGTTGAAGGACAGGGGGCGGAGGGCTACACCTTC.

The rearrangement links TRBV29-1 to TRBJ1-1, with TRBD1 matching over 8 bases. V lost 7 bases to trimming and J lost 8 bases; unmatched junction nucleotides: 6. CDR3 length equals 11 residues. The V gene's germline CDR1 is SQVTM and CDR2 ANQGSEA. The CDR3 is CSADRDREAFF. Written as DNA, the CDR3 is TGCAGCGCTGACAGGGACAGGGAAGCTTTCTTT.

The gene calls are TRBV13 and TRBJ2-1; the D gene is possibly TRBD2 (7 bases). This CDR3 region has 16 residues. Trimming cost V 3 bases and J 5 bases, with 17 bases left between them. In germline, CDR1 is PRHDT, CDR2 FYEKMQ (reference sequence). Here the CDR3 DNA reads TGTGCCAGCAGCTTGTTCGGGGCGGGGGCCAACAATGAGCAGTTCTTC. Its protein is CASSLFGAGANNEQFF.

The rearrangement uses TRBV6-1 and TRBJ2-1; 10 bases line up with TRBD2. Germline loops: CDR1 MNHNS, CDR2 SASEGT. The V and J ends lost 5 bases and 7 bases, in that order; junction bases with no gene match: 5. CDR3 length: 14 amino acids. For the CDR3, the DNA is TGTGCCAGCAGTTTTCTAGCGGGGGAAAATGAGCAGTTCTTC. Translating it yields CASSFLAGENEQFF.

The chain joins TRBV6-5 to TRBJ2-7; a possible D gene is TRBD2 (5 bases). Trimming left V 0 bases short and J 3 bases short, with 12 bases between. The CDR3 spans 15 residues. Germline assignment: CDR1 MNHEY and CDR2 SVGAGI. The DNA for the CDR3 is TGTGCCAGCAGTTACTCGCCCTCGGGATTCTACGAGCAGTACTTC. Its protein product is CASSYSPSGFYEQYF.

The V gene is TRBV4-1, the J gene TRBJ1-1; D is perhaps TRBD1 (5 bases). This CDR3 has 14 residues. V was pared by 4 bases and J by 8 bases, with 17 bases between. The germline gives CDR1 MGHRA, CDR2 YSYEKL. This chain's CDR3 is CASSLSKGTPEAFF. As DNA, the CDR3 is TGCGCCAGCAGCCTCTCGAAGGGGACCCCGGAAGCTTTCTTT.

This chain links TRBV2 with TRBJ2-1; D remains unclear. This CDR3 contains 14 residues. Germline values: CDR1 SNHLY, CDR2 FYNNEI. Trimming took 6 bases from V and 0 from J, leaving 9 bases between them. CDR3 nucleotide sequence: TGTGCCAGCAGCCCCAGGCTCTCCTACAATGAGCAGTTCTTC. Protein: CASSPRLSYNEQFF.

This chain joins TRBV11-2 and TRBJ1-1; no clear D gene. V lost 1 base and J 6 bases, leaving 3 bases between the germline ends. The CDR3 runs 11 residues. Germline CDR1 is SGHAT and CDR2 is FQNNGV. This chain's CDR3 is CASSLGPEAFF. DNA for the CDR3: TGTGCCAGCAGCTTAGGCCCTGAAGCTTTCTTT.

This chain links TRBV7-9 with TRBJ1-2; tentative D call: TRBD1 (6 bases). There are 16 residues in the CDR3. Trimming took off 4 bases at V and 8 bases at J, with 23 bases between the two ends. CDR1 is SEHNR and CDR2 is FQNEAQ in the germline V gene (reference sequence). CDR3: CASSSTGKRRGRGYTF. For the CDR3, the DNA is TGTGCCAGCAGCTCTACAGGGAAGCGACGAGGGAGGGGCTACACCTTC.

The V and J genes are TRBV6-5 and TRBJ1-1; no clear D gene. The CDR3 length is 14 residues. Germline V lookup: CDR1 MNHEY, CDR2 SVGAGI. V was shortened by 6 bases and J by 0 bases, with 11 bases between the two germline ends. CDR3 bases: TGTGCCAGCAGAACCGGTGGGGTGAACACTGAAGCTTTCTTT. As protein: CASRTGGVNTEAFF.

The chain has TRBV13 and TRBJ1-2, with 7 bases identical to TRBD1. This CDR3 region has 14 residues. The trim removed 5 bases at V and 4 bases at J, leaving 7 bases unmatched. The germline V gene encodes CDR1 PRHDT and CDR2 FYEKMQ (reference sequence). The chain's CDR3 is CASSEGALGYGYTF. CDR3 in DNA: TGTGCCAGCAGCGAGGGGGCTCTGGGCTATGGCTACACCTTC.

This clone was seen more than once but under ten times. This rearrangement joins TRBV19 to TRBJ1-1; D not certain. There are 13 residues in the CDR3. The V end was cut by 3 bases, the J end by 1 base, with 6 bases between. The germline gives CDR1 LNHDA, CDR2 SQIVND (reference sequence). As DNA, the CDR3 is TGTGCCAGTAGTATTACCAAGAACACTGAAGCTTTCTTT. Translated: CASSITKNTEAFF.

The chain links TRBV29-1 to TRBJ2-7, with 10 bases that match TRBD1. Germline lookup yields CDR1 SQVTM and CDR2 ANQGSEA. This CDR3 region has 14 residues. V was clipped by 7 bases and J by 7 bases; unmatched bases: 13. This CDR3 is CSAARGTGVVEQYF. CDR3 nucleotide sequence: TGCAGCGCCGCACGCGGGACAGGGGTCGTAGAGCAGTACTTC.

This clone was seen a single time. V usage is TRBV2 and J usage is TRBJ1-5; possible D gene TRBD1, 6 bases. The CDR3 extends over 13 amino acids. The V end lost 4 bases, the J end lost 3 bases, and 7 bases lay between the germline ends. CDR1 and CDR2 (germline): SNHLY, FYNNEI. The CDR3 DNA is TGTGCCAGCAGTGGGGGGCCCAATCAGCCCCAGCATTTT. Translated, it gives CASSGGPNQPQHF.

V gene TRBV25-1 combines with J gene TRBJ2-5; 11 bases line up with TRBD1. Germline V lookup: CDR1 MGHDK, CDR2 SYGVNS. The CDR3 consists of 15 residues. The V and J ends lost 7 bases and 5 bases, in that order; junction bases with no gene match: 9. CDR3 DNA sequence: TGTGCCAGCAAACCCATGGGACAGGGGGGGGAGACCCAGTACTTC. It specifies CASKPMGQGGETQYF.

This chain joins TRBV2 and TRBJ1-2, with TRBD1 identical over 7 bases. The V gene end was trimmed by 3 bases and the J gene end by 2 bases; junction bases not matched to a gene: 6. CDR3 size: 15 residues. Per the germline V gene, CDR1 is SNHLY and CDR2 is FYNNEI. This CDR3 reads CASSEIGTANYGYTF. The CDR3 coding sequence is TGTGCCAGCAGTGAGATTGGGACAGCCAACTATGGCTACACCTTC.

In its sample, this clone was seen a few times. This chain joins TRBV27 and TRBJ2-4, with a weak D call TRBD1 (5 bases). This CDR3 is built from 15 residues. With 3 bases removed from V and 2 bases from J, the gap between germline ends came to 11 bases. The germline V gene encodes CDR1 MNHEY and CDR2 SMNVEV (reference sequence). As DNA, the CDR3 is TGTGCCAGCAGTTTGACTGACAGTTCCAAAAACATTCAGTACTTC. It codes for CASSLTDSSKNIQYF.

The chain employs TRBV19 and TRBJ2-5, with D hard to call. This CDR3 contains 12 residues. Trimming took 5 bases from V and 5 from J, leaving 9 bases between them. The V gene's germline CDR1 is LNHDA and CDR2 SQIVND (reference sequence). CDR3 in amino acids: CASSLEGETQYF. The DNA for the CDR3 is TGTGCCAGTAGTCTCGAAGGGGAGACCCAGTACTTC. The variable domain in full, with the rest retrieved from reference TRBV19 and TRBJ2-5, is DGGITQSPKYLFRKEGQNVTLSCEQNLNHDAMYWYRQDPGQGLRLIYYSQIVNDFQKGDIAEGYSVSREKKESFPLTVTSAQKNPTAFYLCASSLEGETQYFGPGTRLLVL.

The rearrangement joins TRBV6-5 to TRBJ2-7; weak D call: TRBD2 (6 bases). Between the trimmed V and J ends, which lost 0 bases and 4 bases, there was a span of 16 bases. The CDR3 sequence is 16 residues long. Per germline, CDR1 MNHEY and CDR2 SVGAGI. The CDR3 DNA reads TGTGCCAGCAGTTACTCGGCACGGGGGATAAGTTACGAGCAGTACTTC. Translating gives CASSYSARGISYEQYF.